This T cell receptor (beta chain) was obtained from a study of blood T cell repertoires in COVID-19. At the level of the study: Samples came from the United States, Italy and Spain, spanning acute and convalescent COVID-19. PBMCs, B-cell-depleted T cells, or T cells provided the cDNA or gDNA that made up the material.

In the authors' methods: Amplification with reference gene primers provided the estimates of nucleated cell counts. Assay: immunoSEQ multiplex PCR; the TCRdb copy retains only in-frame clones and omits some. The D gene and trimming were derived from the DNA, and the V and J assignments and clone size from that table. Among about 74,000 clones listed, 90% were seen once. Trimming stripped 5 bases from V and 3 bases from J, with 15 bases between. Germline CDR1 and CDR2: SGHRS and YFSETQ. This CDR3 is 15 amino acids long. Source material: peripheral blood. This receptor was taken from a human donor in a cohort sampled during active COVID-19. The chain links TRBV5-1 to TRBJ1-3, with D uncertain. The CDR3 coding sequence is TGCGCCAGCAGGGCTCCGGGTTATGGTGGAAACACCATATATTTT. Encoded protein: CASRAPGYGGNTIYF.